This T cell receptor beta chain is drawn from a study of OX40 agonist ivuxolimab in advanced cancers. Profiling relied on immunoSEQ multiplex PCR, and the TCRdb table lists in-frame clones only, not all of them. This sample has tens of thousands of clones; roughly 90% occur once, and the top ten carry about 5%. The V gene lost 5 bases and the J gene lost 3 bases, with 17 bases spanning the gap. CDR1 and CDR2 (germline): ENHRY, SYGVKD. CDR3 length: 15 amino acids. This receptor was obtained from an adult with an advanced solid tumor such as melanoma, head and neck, liver or kidney cancer. The source was CD4+ or CD8+ T cells sorted from blood, collected in a trial of the OX40 agonist ivuxolimab. J is TRBJ2-7 and V is TRBV10-3; a possible D gene is TRBD2 (5 bases). DNA of the CDR3: TGTGCCATCAGTACTTCCGCGGGTAGCAGCTACGAGCAGTACTTC. Translation: CAISTSAGSSYEQYF.